Listed below are T cell receptor beta chains from one sample, sequenced in a study of T cell responses to AZD1222 COVID-19 vaccine. Assay: immunoSEQ multiplex PCR; the TCRdb copy retains only in-frame clones and omits some. Among 110,000 to 150,000 clones, about 93% were seen once, and the ten largest hold about 3.7%. This sample comprised peripheral blood, obtained on day 0 of AZD1222 vaccination. Receptors were obtained from an adult in good health. The CDR3 runs from the conserved cysteine through the conserved F or W. Fields, in order: D gene, J gene, V gene, clone size, CDR3 DNA, CDR3 protein. D genes are given only for firm matches. Some rows have no size entry. The others give once, few or many, or a class for an expanded clone.

TRBD2	TRBJ2-1	TRBV11-1	NA	TGTGCCAGCAGCTTAGCGGAGAGCGGGAGCGCCTACAATGAGCAGTTCTTC	CASSLAESGSAYNEQFF
NA	TRBJ2-1	TRBV28	NA	TGTGCCAGCAGTTTGGGCGGTTACAATGAGCAGTTCTTC	CASSLGGYNEQFF
TRBD2	TRBJ2-2	TRBV3-1/TRBV3-2	NA	TGTGCCAGCAGCCAAGGAGTCCCTAGCGGTCCCGGGGAGCTGTTTTTT	CASSQGVPSGPGELFF
NA	TRBJ2-3	TRBV12-5	once	TGTGCTAGTGGTTTGGGTCCTCTAGCGTTTGGCACAGATACGCAGTATTTT	CASGLGPLAFGTDTQYF
NA	TRBJ2-6	TRBV9	NA	TGTGCCAGCAGCGTAGGGTCGGGTGGGGCCAACGTCCTGACTTTC	CASSVGSGGANVLTF
TRBD1	TRBJ2-1	TRBV6-5	NA	TGTGCCAGCAGGTGGGACAGGGGGGAGGATGAGCAGTTCTTC	CASRWDRGEDEQFF
NA	TRBJ2-5	TRBV7-8	NA	TGTGCCAGCAGGGCGGGGCAGGGAAGGCCCGTACCGGAAGAGACCCAGTACTTC	CASRAGQGRPVPEETQYF
TRBD1	TRBJ2-6	TRBV6-5	medium-sized	TGTGCCAACCGACAGGGGAGCTCTGGGGCCAACGTCCTGACTTTC	CANRQGSSGANVLTF
TRBD1	TRBJ1-2	TRBV10-3	NA	TGTGCCATCAGGGTCTGGGACAGGGAAGACGGTGGCTACACCTTC	CAIRVWDREDGGYTF
TRBD1	TRBJ1-3	TRBV2	NA	TGTGCCAGCAGCGTGGGACAGGGGAGCTCTGGAAACACCATATATTTT	CASSVGQGSSGNTIYF
NA	TRBJ1-2	TRBV19	once	TGTGCCAGTAGTCCACGCCATTACGGCTACACCTTC	CASSPRHYGYTF
NA	TRBJ2-2	TRBV7-2	NA	TGTGCCAGCAGCTTCGGGACGAACACCGGGGAGCTGTTTTTT	CASSFGTNTGELFF
TRBD2	TRBJ2-7	TRBV5-1	NA	TGCGCCAGCAGCCCCTCAGGGGGACTAGCGGGAGGTAACGGCGAGCAGTACTTC	CASSPSGGLAGGNGEQYF
NA	TRBJ2-1	TRBV5-4	NA	TGTGCCAGCAGCTTGGTGGGCGGTAGCTCCTACAATGAGCAGTTCTTC	CASSLVGGSSYNEQFF
TRBD2	TRBJ2-3	TRBV2	NA	TGTGCCAGCAGCCTCTTCGCGGGGGATAGCACAGATACGCAGTATTTT	CASSLFAGDSTDTQYF
NA	TRBJ1-5	TRBV7-2	once	TGTGCCAGCAGCCCCTGGGGTCAGCCCCAGCATTTT	CASSPWGQPQHF
NA	TRBJ2-3	TRBV6-1	few	TGTGCCAGCAATGAAGGGGACTCGAGGGTTACGCAGTATTTT	CASNEGDSRVTQYF
NA	TRBJ1-1	TRBV5-1	NA	TGCGCCAGCAGCTTGGATGGGGGCGGGAGGAACACTGAAGCTTTCTTT	CASSLDGGGRNTEAFF
TRBD1	TRBJ2-5	TRBV2	NA	TGTGCCAGCAGTCAATACAGGGGGGTTTCCGAGACCCAGTACTTC	CASSQYRGVSETQYF
NA	TRBJ2-5	TRBV3-1/TRBV3-2	NA	TGTGCCAGCAGCCAAGATGCGAGAATGGAGACCCAGTACTTC	CASSQDARMETQYF
TRBD1	TRBJ1-1	TRBV19	NA	TGTGCCAGTACACACCTTGGGACAGGTGACTCTGAAGCTTTCTTT	CASTHLGTGDSEAFF
NA	TRBJ1-2	TRBV20-1	NA	TGCAGTGCTAGGGTGGCCTATGGCTACACCTTC	CSARVAYGYTF
NA	TRBJ2-2	TRBV11-1	NA	TGTGCCAGCAGCTTACCGGGCCTCGGGGAGCTGTTTTTT	CASSLPGLGELFF
NA	TRBJ2-2	TRBV5-1	once	TGCGCCAGCAGCCAGGAAGGAAACACCGGGGAGCTGTTTTTT	CASSQEGNTGELFF
NA	TRBJ2-7	TRBV15	few	TGTGCCACCAGCAGAGAGGATCCCGGGACACCCTACGAGCAGTACTTC	CATSREDPGTPYEQYF
TRBD2	TRBJ2-1	TRBV5-4	NA	TGTGCCAGCAGCGGAAAGACTAGCGGGGCCTACAATGAGCAGTTCTTC	CASSGKTSGAYNEQFF
NA	TRBJ2-5	TRBV5-4	NA	TGTGCCAGCAGCTCACGGGACACAGCAGAGACCCAGTACTTC	CASSSRDTAETQYF
NA	TRBJ2-5	TRBV7-2	NA	TGTGCCAGCAGCTTAGCCATAGGAAAGGGAGAGACCCAGTACTTC	CASSLAIGKGETQYF
NA	TRBJ2-3	TRBV6-1	NA	TGTGCCAGCAGTGAAGCCCTAGCGTCCACGCAGTATTTT	CASSEALASTQYF
TRBD2	TRBJ2-7	TRBV3-1/TRBV3-2	NA	TGTGCCAGCAGCCAAGGCTTAGCGGGAGACCTCTACGAGCAGTACTTC	CASSQGLAGDLYEQYF
NA	TRBJ2-5	TRBV3-1/TRBV3-2	NA	TGTGCCAGCAGCCTTTGGAGGGGTCAGGGCCTGGAGACCCAGTACTTC	CASSLWRGQGLETQYF
TRBD1	TRBJ2-7	TRBV4-1	few	TGCGCCAGCAGCCCCCGCCTTATGAGAGGGGGCACCTACGAGCAGTACTTC	CASSPRLMRGGTYEQYF
NA	TRBJ2-3	TRBV19	NA	TGTGCCAGTACCTCATTGGGATCCTCTAGGACGCAGTATTTT	CASTSLGSSRTQYF
NA	TRBJ2-2	TRBV9	NA	TGTGCCAGCAGCGTAGGTCTAGGGCAGGCCGGGGAGCTGTTTTTT	CASSVGLGQAGELFF
NA	TRBJ1-1	TRBV29-1	NA	TGCAGCTCAAAGGGGGGTTCCGGCACTGAAGCTTTCTTT	CSSKGGSGTEAFF
TRBD2	TRBJ2-7	TRBV5-1	NA	TGCGCCAGCAGCTTGGCCGATAGCGGGAGGTTTAACTTCGAGCAGTACTTC	CASSLADSGRFNFEQYF
TRBD2	TRBJ2-2	TRBV9	NA	TGTGCCAGCAGCGTAGCTAGCGGGAGGGCCACCGGGGAGCTGTTTTTT	CASSVASGRATGELFF
NA	TRBJ2-2	TRBV5-4	once	TGTGCCAGCAGTTCCCCTATGAGGGAGTGGACCGGGGAGCTGTTTTTT	CASSSPMREWTGELFF
NA	TRBJ2-7	TRBV11-2	NA	TGTGCCAGCAGCTTAGTGGGACAAACAAACTACGAGCAGTACTTC	CASSLVGQTNYEQYF
TRBD2	TRBJ2-1	TRBV24-1	few	TGTGCCACCAGTGATCCGGGGAGGGACTACAATGAGCAGTTCTTC	CATSDPGRDYNEQFF
NA	TRBJ1-1	TRBV10-1	NA	TGCGCCAGCAGCGCGGCGGTAGACACTGAAGCTTTCTTT	CASSAAVDTEAFF
NA	TRBJ2-7	TRBV19	NA	TGTGCCAGTAGTAGCGGGACTGACTACGAGCAGTACTTC	CASSSGTDYEQYF
NA	TRBJ2-2	TRBV18	NA	TGTGCCAGCTCACCAGAATGGGGCGGGGAGCTGTTTTTT	CASSPEWGGELFF